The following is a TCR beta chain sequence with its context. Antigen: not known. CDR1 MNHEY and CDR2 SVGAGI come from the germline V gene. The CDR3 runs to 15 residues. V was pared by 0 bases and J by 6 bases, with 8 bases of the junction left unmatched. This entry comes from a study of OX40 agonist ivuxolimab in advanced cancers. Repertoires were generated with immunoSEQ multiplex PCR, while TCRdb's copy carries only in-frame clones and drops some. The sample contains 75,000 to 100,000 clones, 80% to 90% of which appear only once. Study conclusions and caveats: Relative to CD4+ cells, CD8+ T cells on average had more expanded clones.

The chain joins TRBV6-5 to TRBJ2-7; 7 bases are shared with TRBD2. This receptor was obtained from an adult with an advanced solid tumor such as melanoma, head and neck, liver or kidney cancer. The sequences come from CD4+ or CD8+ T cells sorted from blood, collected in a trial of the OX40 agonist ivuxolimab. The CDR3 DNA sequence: TGTGCCAGCAGTTACTCGACTAGCCTTTGGGTCGAGCAGTACTTC. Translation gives CASSYSTSLWVEQYF.